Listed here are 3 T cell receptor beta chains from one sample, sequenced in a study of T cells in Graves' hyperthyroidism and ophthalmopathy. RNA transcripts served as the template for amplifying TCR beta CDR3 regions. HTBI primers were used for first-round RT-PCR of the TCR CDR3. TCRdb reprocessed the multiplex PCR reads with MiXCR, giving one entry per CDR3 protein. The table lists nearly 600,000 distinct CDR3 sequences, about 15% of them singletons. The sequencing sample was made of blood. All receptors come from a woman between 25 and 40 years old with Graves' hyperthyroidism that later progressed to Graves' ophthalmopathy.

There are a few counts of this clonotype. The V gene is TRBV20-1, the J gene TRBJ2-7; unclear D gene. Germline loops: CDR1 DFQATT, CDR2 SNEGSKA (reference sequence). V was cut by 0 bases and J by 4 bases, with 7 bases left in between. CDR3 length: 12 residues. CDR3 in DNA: TGCAGTGCTAGAGATCTAAGTTACGAGCAGTACTTC. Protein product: CSARDLSYEQYF.

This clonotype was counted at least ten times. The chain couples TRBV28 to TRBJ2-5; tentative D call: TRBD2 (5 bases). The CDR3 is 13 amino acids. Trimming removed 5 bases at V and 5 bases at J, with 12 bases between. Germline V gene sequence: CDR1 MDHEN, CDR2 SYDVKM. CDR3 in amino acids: CASSLGSLETQYF. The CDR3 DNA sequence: TGTGCCAGCAGTCTAGGGAGTCTGGAGACCCAGTACTTC.

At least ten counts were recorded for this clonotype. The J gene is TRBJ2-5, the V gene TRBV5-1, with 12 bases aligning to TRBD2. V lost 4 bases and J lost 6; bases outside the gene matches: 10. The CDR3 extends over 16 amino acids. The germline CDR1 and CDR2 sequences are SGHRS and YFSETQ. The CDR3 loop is CASSKQTSGSSKTQYF. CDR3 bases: TGCGCCAGCAGCAAACAGACTAGCGGGAGTTCAAAGACCCAGTACTTC. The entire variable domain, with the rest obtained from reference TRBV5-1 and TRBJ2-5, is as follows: KAGVTQTPRYLIKTRGQQVTLSCSPISGHRSVSWYQQTPGQGLQFLFEYFSETQRNKGNFPGRFSGRQFSNSRSEMNVSTLELGDSALYLCASSKQTSGSSKTQYFGPGTRLLVL.